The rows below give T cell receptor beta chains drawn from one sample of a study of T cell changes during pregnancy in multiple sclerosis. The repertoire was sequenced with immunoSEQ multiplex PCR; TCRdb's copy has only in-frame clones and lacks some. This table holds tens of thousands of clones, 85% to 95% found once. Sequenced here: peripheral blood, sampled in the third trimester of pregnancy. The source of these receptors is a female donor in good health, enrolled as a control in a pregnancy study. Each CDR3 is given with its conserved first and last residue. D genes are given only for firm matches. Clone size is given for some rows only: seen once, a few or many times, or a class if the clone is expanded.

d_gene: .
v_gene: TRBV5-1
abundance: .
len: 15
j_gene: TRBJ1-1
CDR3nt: TGCGCCAGCAGCCCTGGAGCGGGGAGGAACACTGAAGCTTTCTTT
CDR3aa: CASSPGAGRNTEAFF

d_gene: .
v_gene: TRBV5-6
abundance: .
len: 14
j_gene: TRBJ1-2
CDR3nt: TGTGCCAGCAGCAAATGGACAGCCCGCTATGGCTACACCTTC
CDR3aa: CASSKWTARYGYTF

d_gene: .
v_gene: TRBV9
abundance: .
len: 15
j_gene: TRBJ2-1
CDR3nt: TGTGCCAGCAGCGTAGAAGGGGGTTCCTACAATGAGCAGTTCTTC
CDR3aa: CASSVEGGSYNEQFF

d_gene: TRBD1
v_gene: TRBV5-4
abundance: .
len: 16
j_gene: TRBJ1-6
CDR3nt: TGTGCCAGCAGCTTATCCGGGACAGGGGGAAATTCACCCCTCCACTTT
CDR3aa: CASSLSGTGGNSPLHF

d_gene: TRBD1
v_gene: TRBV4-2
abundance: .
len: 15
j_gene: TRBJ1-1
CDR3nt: TGTGCCAGCAGCGCCAGGGACAGGGAGAACACTGAAGCTTTCTTT
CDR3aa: CASSARDRENTEAFF

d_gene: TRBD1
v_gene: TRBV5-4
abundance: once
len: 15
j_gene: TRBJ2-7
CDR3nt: TGTGCCAGCAGCCAGGGACAGGGATATGCCTACGAGCAGTACTTC
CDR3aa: CASSQGQGYAYEQYF

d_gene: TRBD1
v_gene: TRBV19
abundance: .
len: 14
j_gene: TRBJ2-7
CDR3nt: TGTGCCAGTAGCGAGGGGGCCGACTCCTACGAGCAGTACTTC
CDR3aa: CASSEGADSYEQYF

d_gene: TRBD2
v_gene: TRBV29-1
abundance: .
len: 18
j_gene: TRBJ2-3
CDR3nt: TGCAGCGCTGTTATAGCGGGGGGGGACCGCCGCCGCACAGATACGCAGTATTTT
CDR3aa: CSAVIAGGDRRRTDTQYF

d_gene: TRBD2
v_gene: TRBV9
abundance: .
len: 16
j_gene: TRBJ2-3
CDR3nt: TGTGCCAGCAGCCCCCCGGCTAGCGGTAGGGGAGATACGCAGTATTTT
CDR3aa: CASSPPASGRGDTQYF

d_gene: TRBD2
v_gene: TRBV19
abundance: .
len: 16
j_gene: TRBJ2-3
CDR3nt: TGTGCCAGTAGCCCGGGGCTAGCGGCGAGGGCAGATACGCAGTATTTT
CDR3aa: CASSPGLAARADTQYF

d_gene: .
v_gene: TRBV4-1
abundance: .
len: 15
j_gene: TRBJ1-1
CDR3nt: TGCGCCAGCAGCCAAGAGGGCGGGGGGAACACTGAAGCTTTCTTT
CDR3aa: CASSQEGGGNTEAFF

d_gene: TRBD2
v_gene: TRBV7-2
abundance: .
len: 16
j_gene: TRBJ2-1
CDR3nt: TGTGCCAGCAGCCGGGAGGGGGTCCACGTATACAATGAGCAGTTCTTC
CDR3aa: CASSREGVHVYNEQFF

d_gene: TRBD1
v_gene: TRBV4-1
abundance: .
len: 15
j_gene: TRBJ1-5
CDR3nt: TGCGCCAGCAGCCAAGCCGGGACAGGGGCGCAGCCCCAGCATTTT
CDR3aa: CASSQAGTGAQPQHF

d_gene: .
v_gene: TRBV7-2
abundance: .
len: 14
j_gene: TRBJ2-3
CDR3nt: TGTGCCAGCAGCTTAGAGAGGAACACAGATACGCAGTATTTT
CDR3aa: CASSLERNTDTQYF

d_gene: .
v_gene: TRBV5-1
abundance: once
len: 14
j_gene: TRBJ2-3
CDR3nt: TGCGCCAGCTACTCCCTCCGGGGGTCAGATACGCAGTATTTT
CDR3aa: CASYSLRGSDTQYF

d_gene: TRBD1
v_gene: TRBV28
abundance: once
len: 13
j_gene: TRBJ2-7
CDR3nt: TGTGCCAGCAGTTACAGGGGAGTAGACGAGCAGTACTTC
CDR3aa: CASSYRGVDEQYF

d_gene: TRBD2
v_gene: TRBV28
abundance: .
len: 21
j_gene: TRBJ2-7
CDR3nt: TGTGCCAGCAGTTTATCCGGACTAGCGGGAGGCCAAAAACCCCAAAACTACGAGCAGTACTTC
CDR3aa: CASSLSGLAGGQKPQNYEQYF

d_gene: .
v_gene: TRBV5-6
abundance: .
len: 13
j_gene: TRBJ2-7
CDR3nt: TGTGCCAGCAGCTTGCCCCCCGGCTACGAGCAGTACTTC
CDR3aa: CASSLPPGYEQYF

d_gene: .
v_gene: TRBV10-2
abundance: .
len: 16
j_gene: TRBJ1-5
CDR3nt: TGCGCCAGCAGCCACTCACAGGAGTTGGGCAATCAGCCCCAGCATTTT
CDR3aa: CASSHSQELGNQPQHF

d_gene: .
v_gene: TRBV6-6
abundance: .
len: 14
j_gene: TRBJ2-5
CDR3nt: TGTGCCAGTTATGGGGGGGCCCGCCAAGAGACCCAGTACTTC
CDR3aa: CASYGGARQETQYF

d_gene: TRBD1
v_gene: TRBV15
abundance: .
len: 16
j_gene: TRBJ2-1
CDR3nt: TGTGCCACCAGCAGAGCTGGGGACAGGGAAACGAATGAGCAGTTCTTC
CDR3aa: CATSRAGDRETNEQFF

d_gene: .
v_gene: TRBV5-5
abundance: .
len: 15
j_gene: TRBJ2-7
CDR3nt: TGTGCCAGCAGCTTGGTAGGCGGGCCCACCTACGAGCAGTACTTC
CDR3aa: CASSLVGGPTYEQYF

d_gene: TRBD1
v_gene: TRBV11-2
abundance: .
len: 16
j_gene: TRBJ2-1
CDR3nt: TGTGCCAGCAGCTCCCCCTTTGGGACAGGGGAGGATGAGCAGTTCTTC
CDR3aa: CASSSPFGTGEDEQFF

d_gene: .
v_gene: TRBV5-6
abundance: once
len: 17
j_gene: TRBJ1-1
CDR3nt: TGTGCCAGCAGCTTGGGCGCGGACTTTCCCCTGTACACTGAAGCTTTCTTT
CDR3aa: CASSLGADFPLYTEAFF

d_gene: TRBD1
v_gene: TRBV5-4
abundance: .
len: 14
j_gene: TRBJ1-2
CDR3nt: TGTGCCAGCAGCTTGCCGGGACAGGGTTATGGCTACACCTTC
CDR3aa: CASSLPGQGYGYTF

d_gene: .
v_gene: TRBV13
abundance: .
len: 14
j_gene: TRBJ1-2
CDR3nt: TGTGCCAGCAGCTTAGGTTGGGCAGAACATGGCTACACCTTC
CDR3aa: CASSLGWAEHGYTF